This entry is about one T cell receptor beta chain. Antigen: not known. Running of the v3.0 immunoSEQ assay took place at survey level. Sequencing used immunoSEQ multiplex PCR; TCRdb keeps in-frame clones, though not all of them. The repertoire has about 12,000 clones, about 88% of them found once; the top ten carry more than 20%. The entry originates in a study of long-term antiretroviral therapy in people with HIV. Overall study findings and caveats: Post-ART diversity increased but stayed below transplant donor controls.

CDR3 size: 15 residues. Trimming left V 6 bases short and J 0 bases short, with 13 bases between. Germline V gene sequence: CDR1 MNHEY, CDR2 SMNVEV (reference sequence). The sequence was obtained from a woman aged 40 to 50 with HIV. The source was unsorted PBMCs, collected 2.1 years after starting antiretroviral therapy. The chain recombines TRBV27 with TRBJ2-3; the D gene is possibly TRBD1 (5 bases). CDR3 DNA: TGTGCCAGCAGCCTACAGGTCTTCAGCACAGATACGCAGTATTTT. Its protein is CASSLQVFSTDTQYF.